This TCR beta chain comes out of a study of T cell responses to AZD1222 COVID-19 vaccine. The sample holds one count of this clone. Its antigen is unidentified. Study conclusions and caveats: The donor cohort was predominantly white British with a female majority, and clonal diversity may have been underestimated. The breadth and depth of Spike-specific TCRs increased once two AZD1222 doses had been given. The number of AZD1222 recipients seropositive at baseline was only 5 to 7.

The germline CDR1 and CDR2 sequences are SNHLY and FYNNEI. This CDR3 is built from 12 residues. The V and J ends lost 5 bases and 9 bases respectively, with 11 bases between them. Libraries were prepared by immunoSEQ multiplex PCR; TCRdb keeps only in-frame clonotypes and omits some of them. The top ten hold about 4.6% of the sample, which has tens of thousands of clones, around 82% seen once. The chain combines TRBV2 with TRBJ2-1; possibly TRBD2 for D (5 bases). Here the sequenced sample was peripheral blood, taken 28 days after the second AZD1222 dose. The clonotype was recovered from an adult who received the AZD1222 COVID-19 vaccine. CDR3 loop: CASSPDRGEQFF. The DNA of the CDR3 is TGTGCCAGCAGTCCCGACCGGGGTGAGCAGTTCTTC. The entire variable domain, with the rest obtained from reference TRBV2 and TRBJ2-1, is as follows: EPEVTQTPSHQVTQMGQEVILRCVPISNHLYFYWYRQILGQKVEFLVSFYNNEISEKSEIFDDQFSVERPDGSNFTLKIRSTKLEDSAMYFCASSPDRGEQFFGPGTRLTVL.